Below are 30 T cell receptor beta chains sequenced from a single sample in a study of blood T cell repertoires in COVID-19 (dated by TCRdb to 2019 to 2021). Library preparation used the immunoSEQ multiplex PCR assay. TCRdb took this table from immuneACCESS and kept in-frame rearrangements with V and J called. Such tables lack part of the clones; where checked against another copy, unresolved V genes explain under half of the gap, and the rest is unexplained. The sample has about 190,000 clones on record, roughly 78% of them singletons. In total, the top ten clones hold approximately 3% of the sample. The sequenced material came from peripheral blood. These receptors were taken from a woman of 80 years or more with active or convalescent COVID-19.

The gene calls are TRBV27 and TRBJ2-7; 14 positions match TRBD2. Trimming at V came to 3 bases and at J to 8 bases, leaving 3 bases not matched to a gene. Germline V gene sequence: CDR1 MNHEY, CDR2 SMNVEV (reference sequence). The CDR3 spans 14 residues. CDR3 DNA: TGTGCCAGCAGTTTGACTAGCGGGGGGGTTAAGCAGTACTTC. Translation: CASSLTSGGVKQYF.

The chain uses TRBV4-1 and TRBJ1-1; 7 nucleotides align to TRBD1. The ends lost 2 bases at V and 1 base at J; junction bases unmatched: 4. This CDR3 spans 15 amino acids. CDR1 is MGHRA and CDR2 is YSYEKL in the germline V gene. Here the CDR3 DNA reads TGCGCCAGCAGCCAACCAGGGGGTACGAACACTGAAGCTTTCTTT. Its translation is CASSQPGGTNTEAFF.

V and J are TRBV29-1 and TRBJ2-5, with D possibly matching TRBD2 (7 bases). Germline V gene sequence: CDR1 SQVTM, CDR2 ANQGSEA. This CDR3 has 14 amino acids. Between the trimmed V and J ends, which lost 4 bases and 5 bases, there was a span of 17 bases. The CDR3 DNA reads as TGCAGCGTTGTCTATGGGGGGGGCGGGGAGACCCAGTACTTC. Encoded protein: CSVVYGGGGETQYF.

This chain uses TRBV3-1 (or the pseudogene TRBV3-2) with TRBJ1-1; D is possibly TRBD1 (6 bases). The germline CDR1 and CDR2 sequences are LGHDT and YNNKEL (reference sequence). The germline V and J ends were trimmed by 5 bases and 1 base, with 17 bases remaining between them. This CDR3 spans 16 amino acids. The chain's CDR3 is CASSYGQTSQNTEAFF. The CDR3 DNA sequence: TGTGCCAGCAGCTACGGACAGACCAGTCAGAACACTGAAGCTTTCTTT.

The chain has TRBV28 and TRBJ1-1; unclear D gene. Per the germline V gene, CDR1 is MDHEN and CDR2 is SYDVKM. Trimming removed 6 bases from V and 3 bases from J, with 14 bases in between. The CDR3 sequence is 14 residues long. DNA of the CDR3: TGTGCCAGCAGACCCACGGGGTCCCACACTGAAGCTTTCTTT. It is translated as CASRPTGSHTEAFF.

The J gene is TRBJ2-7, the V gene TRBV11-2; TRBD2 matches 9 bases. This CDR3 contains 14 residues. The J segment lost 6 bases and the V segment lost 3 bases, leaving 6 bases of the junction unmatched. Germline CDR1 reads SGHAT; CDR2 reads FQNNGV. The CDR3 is CASSLGLATSEQYF. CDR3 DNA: TGTGCCAGCAGCTTGGGACTAGCTACTTCCGAGCAGTACTTC.

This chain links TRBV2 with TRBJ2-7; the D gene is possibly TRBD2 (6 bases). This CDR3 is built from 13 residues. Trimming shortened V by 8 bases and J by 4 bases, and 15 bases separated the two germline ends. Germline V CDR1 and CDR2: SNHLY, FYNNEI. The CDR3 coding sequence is TGTGCCAGCCACTGGGCGGCGGGGTACGAGCAGTACTTC. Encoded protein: CASHWAAGYEQYF.

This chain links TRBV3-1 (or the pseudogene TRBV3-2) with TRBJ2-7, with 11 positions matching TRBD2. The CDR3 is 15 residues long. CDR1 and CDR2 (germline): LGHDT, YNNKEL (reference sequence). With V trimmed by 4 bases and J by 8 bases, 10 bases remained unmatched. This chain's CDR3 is CASSPRTSGPLKQYF. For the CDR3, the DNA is TGTGCCAGCAGCCCCCGGACTAGCGGGCCTCTTAAGCAGTACTTC.

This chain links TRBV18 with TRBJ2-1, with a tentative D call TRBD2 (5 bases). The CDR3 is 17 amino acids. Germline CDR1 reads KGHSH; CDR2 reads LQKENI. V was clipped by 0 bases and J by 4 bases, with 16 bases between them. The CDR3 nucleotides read TGTGCCAGCTCACCACCTGTGGGAGCGGAGGTATACAATGAGCAGTTCTTC. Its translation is CASSPPVGAEVYNEQFF.

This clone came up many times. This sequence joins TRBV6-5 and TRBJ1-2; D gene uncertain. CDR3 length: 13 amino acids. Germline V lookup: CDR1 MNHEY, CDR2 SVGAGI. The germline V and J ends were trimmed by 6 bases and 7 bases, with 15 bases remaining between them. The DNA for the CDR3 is TGTGCCAGCAGCCCCCCTGGGCTCTTTGGCTACACCTTC. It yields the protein CASSPPGLFGYTF.

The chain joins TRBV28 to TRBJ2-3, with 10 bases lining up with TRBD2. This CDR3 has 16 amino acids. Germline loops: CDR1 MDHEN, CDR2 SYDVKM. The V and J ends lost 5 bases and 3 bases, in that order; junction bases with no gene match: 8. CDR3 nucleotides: TGTGCCAGCAGTACGCGAGCGGGGGGGCTTACAGATACGCAGTATTTT. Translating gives CASSTRAGGLTDTQYF.

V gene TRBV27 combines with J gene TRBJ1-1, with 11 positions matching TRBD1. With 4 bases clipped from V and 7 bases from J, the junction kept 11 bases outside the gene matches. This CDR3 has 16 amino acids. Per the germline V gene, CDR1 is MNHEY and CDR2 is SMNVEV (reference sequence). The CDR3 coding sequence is TGTGCCAGCAGTTCCGATCAGGGGACAGGGGGACGTGAAGCTTTCTTT. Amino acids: CASSSDQGTGGREAFF.

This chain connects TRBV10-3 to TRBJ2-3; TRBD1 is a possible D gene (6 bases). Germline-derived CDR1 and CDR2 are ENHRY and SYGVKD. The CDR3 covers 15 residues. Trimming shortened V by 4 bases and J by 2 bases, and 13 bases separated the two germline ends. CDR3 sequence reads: CAISVDDRLTDTQYF. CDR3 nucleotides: TGTGCCATCAGTGTGGATGACAGGCTCACAGATACGCAGTATTTT.

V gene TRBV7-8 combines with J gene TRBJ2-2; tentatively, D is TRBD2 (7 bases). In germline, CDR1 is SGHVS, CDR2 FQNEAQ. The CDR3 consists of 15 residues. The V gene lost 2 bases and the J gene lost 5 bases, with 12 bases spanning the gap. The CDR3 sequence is CASSLLGGLTGELFF. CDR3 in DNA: TGTGCCAGCAGCTTACTGGGGGGGCTGACCGGGGAGCTGTTTTTT.

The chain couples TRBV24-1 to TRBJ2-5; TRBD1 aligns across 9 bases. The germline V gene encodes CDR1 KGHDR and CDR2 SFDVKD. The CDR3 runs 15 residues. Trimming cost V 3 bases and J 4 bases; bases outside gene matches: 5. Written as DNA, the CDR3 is TGTGCCACCAGTGATAACAGGGGGCCAGGAGAGACCCAGTACTTC. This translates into CATSDNRGPGETQYF.

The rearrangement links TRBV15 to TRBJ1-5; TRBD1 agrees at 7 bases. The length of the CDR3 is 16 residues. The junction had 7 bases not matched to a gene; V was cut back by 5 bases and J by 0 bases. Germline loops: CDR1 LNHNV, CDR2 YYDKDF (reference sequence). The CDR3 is CATSRWDSHSNQPQHF. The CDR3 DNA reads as TGTGCCACCAGCCGCTGGGACAGCCATAGCAATCAGCCCCAGCATTTT. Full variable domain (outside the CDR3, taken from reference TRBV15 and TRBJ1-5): DAMVIQNPRYQVTQFGKPVTLSCSQTLNHNVMYWYQQKSSQAPKLLFHYYDKDFNNEADTPDNFQSRRPNTSFCFLDIRSPGLGDTAMYLCATSRWDSHSNQPQHFGDGTRLSIL.

The CDR3 loop reads CASSGNPGTGGSVTIQYF. In nucleotides, the CDR3 is TGTGCCAGCAGTGGCAACCCAGGGACAGGGGGCAGTGTAACCATTCAGTACTTC. The rearrangement uses TRBV6-1 and TRBJ2-4; 12 bases align to TRBD1. Per germline, CDR1 MNHNS and CDR2 SASEGT. V shed 4 bases and J 9 bases; nucleotides not matched to a gene: 16. The CDR3 runs to 18 residues.

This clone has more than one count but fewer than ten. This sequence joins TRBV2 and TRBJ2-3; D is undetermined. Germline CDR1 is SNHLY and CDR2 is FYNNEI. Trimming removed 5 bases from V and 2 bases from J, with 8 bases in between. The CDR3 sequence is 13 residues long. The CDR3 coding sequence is TGTGCCAGCAGTCCAACAAACACAGATACGCAGTATTTT. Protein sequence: CASSPTNTDTQYF.

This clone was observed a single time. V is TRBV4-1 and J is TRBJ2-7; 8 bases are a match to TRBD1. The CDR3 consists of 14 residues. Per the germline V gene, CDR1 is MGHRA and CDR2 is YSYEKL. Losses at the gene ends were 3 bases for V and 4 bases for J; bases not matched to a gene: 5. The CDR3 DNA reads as TGCGCCAGCAGCCAGCCGGGACAGGCGTACGAGCAGTACTTC. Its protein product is CASSQPGQAYEQYF.

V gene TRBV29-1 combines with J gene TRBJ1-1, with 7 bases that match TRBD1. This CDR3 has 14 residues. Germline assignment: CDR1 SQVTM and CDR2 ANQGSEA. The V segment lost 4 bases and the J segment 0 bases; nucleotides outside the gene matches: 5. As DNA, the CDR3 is TGCAGCGTTGTGACAGGGTTTGTGAACACTGAAGCTTTCTTT. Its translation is CSVVTGFVNTEAFF.

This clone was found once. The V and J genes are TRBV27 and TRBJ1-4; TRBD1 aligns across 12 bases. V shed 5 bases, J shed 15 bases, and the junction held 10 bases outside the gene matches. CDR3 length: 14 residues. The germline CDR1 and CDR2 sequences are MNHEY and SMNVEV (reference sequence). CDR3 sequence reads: CASSPRGTGGLVFF. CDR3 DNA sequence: TGTGCCAGCAGTCCAAGGGGGACAGGGGGCTTGGTGTTTTTT.

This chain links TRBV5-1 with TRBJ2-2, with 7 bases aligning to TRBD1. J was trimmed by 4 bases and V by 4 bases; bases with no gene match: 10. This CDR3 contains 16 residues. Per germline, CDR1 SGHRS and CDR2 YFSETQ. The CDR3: CASSPTRQGATGELFF. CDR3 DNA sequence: TGCGCCAGCAGCCCAACCCGACAGGGCGCCACCGGGGAGCTGTTTTTT.

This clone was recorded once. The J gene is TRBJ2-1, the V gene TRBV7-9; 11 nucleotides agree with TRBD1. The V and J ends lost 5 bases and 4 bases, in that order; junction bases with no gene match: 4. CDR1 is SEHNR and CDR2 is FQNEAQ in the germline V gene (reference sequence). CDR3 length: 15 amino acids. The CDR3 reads CASSVGQGGYNEQFF. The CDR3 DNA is TGTGCCAGCAGCGTGGGACAGGGGGGGTACAATGAGCAGTTCTTC. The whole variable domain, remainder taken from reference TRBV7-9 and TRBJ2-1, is DTGVSQNPRHKITKRGQNVTFRCDPISEHNRLYWYRQTLGQGPEFLTYFQNEAQLEKSRLLSDRFSAERPKGSFSTLEIQRTEQGDSAMYLCASSVGQGGYNEQFFGPGTRLTVL.

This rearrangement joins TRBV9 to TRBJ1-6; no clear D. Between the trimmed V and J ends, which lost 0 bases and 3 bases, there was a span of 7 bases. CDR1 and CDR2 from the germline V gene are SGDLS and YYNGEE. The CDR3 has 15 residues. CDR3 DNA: TGTGCCAGCAGCGTAGAAACAGACTATAATTCACCCCTCCACTTT. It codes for CASSVETDYNSPLHF.

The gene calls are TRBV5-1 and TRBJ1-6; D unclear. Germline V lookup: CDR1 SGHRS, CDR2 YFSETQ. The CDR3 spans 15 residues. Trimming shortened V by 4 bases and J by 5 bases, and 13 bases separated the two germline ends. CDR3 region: CASSLQTTDNSPLHF. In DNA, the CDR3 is TGCGCCAGCAGCCTTCAGACAACTGATAATTCACCCCTCCACTTT.

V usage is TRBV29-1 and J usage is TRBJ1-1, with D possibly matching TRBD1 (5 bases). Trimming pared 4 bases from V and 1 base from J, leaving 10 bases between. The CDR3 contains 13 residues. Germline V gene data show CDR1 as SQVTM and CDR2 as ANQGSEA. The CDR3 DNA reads TGCAGCGTTGCAGGGATCGGGAACACTGAAGCTTTCTTT. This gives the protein CSVAGIGNTEAFF. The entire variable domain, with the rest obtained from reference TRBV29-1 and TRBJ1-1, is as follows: SAVISQKPSRDICQRGTSLTIQCQVDSQVTMMFWYRQQPGQSLTLIATANQGSEATYESGFVIDKFPISRPNLTFSTLTVSNMSPEDSSIYLCSVAGIGNTEAFFGQGTRLTVV.

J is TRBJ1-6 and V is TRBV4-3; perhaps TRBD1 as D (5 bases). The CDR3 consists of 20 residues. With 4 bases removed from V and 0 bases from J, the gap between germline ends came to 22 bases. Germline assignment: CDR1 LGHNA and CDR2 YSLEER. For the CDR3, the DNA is TGCGCCAGCAGCCCTCAGCAATGGGATAGGGGTAGCTCCTATAATTCACCCCTCCACTTT. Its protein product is CASSPQQWDRGSSYNSPLHF.

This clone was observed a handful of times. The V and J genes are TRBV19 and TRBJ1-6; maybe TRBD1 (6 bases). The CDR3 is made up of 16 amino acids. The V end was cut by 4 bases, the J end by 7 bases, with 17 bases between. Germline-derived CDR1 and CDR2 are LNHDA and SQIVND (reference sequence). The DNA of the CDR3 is TGTGCCAGTAGTACCACAGGGCAAGTTGGGAATTCACCCCTCCACTTT. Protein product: CASSTTGQVGNSPLHF.

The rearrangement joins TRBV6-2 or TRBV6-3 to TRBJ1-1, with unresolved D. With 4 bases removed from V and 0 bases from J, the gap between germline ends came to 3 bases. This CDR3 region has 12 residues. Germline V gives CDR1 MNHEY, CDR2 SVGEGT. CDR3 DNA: TGTGCCAGCAGTTTAGTGAACACTGAAGCTTTCTTT. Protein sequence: CASSLVNTEAFF.

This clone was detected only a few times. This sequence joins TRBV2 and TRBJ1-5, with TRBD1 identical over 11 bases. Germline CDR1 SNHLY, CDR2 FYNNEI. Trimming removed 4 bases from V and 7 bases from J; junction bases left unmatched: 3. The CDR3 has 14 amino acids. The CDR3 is CASSGTGGDQPQHF. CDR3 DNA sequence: TGTGCCAGCAGTGGGACAGGGGGCGACCAGCCCCAGCATTTT.